These 11 T cell receptor beta chains came from one sample sequenced in a study of neurological immune-mediated disorders. In TCRdb, the 5' RACE reads were re-called with MiXCR into one record per CDR3 protein. The profile covers under 70,000 distinct CDR3 sequences, with 3% to 4.5% appearing a single time and approximately 3.1% taken by the ten largest. Sequencing was done on a sample of PBMCs. All receptors come from a woman in her twenties or thirties with multiple sclerosis.

This clonotype was recorded at least ten times. The chain couples TRBV3-1 to TRBJ2-5, with TRBD1 matching 9 bases. Looked up from germline, CDR1 is LGHDT and CDR2 is YNNKEL (reference sequence). After removal of 6 bases from V and 5 bases from J, the junction contained 7 bases not matched to a gene. The CDR3 totals 14 residues. CDR3 nucleotides: TGTGCCAGCAGGGACCGGGACAGGGTTGAGACCCAGTACTTC. It is translated as CASRDRDRVETQYF.

This clonotype was observed many times. This chain joins TRBV5-1 and TRBJ1-1; 8 nucleotides match TRBD1. The CDR3 totals 13 residues. Looked up from germline, CDR1 is SGHRS and CDR2 is YFSETQ. Trimming cost V 4 bases and J 3 bases; bases outside gene matches: 2. Here the CDR3 reads CASSPGQDTEAFF. The DNA of the CDR3 is TGCGCCAGCAGCCCGGGACAGGACACTGAAGCTTTCTTT. The full variable domain, completed using reference TRBV5-1 and TRBJ1-1, is KAGVTQTPRYLIKTRGQQVTLSCSPISGHRSVSWYQQTPGQGLQFLFEYFSETQRNKGNFPGRFSGRQFSNSRSEMNVSTLELGDSALYLCASSPGQDTEAFFGQGTRLTVV.

This clonotype was detected ten times or more. V and J are TRBV24-1 and TRBJ2-3, with D tentatively TRBD2 (6 bases). The CDR3 has 13 residues. The germline gives CDR1 KGHDR, CDR2 SFDVKD. Trimming removed 4 bases from V and 12 bases from J, with 16 bases in between. CDR3 bases: TGTGCCACCAGTGACCCCCGGGGGACCGCCCAGTATTTT. Protein sequence: CATSDPRGTAQYF.

This clonotype was counted only a few times. The chain combines TRBV18 with TRBJ1-1; D not certain. Germline V CDR1 and CDR2: KGHSH, LQKENI. Trimming pared 3 bases from V and 11 bases from J, leaving 13 bases between. This CDR3 comprises 12 residues. CDR3 nucleotide sequence: TGTGCCAGCTCACCGGTCTCCGGAGGGGCTTTCTTT. The encoded protein is CASSPVSGGAFF. The full variable domain, with the rest looked up from reference TRBV18 and TRBJ1-1, is NAGVMQNPRHLVRRRGQEARLRCSPMKGHSHVYWYRQLPEEGLKFMVYLQKENIIDESGMPKERFSAEFPKEGPSILRIQQVVRGDSAAYFCASSPVSGGAFFGQGTRLTVV.

This clonotype came up many times. The chain has TRBV5-1 and TRBJ1-1; 8 bases map to TRBD1. CDR3 size: 15 residues. The germline V gene has CDR1 SGHRS and CDR2 YFSETQ. J was trimmed by 1 base and V by 3 bases; bases with no gene match: 5. CDR3 loop: CASSSQGAGNTEAFF. In nucleotides, the CDR3 is TGCGCCAGCAGCTCGCAGGGGGCGGGGAACACTGAAGCTTTCTTT.

This clonotype came up a few times. The V gene is TRBV12-3 or TRBV12-4, the J gene TRBJ2-5; 7 positions match TRBD2. This CDR3 spans 15 amino acids. After removal of 2 bases from V and 5 bases from J, the junction contained 8 bases not matched to a gene. The CDR3 here is CASSLQRGAWETQYF. The CDR3, as DNA: TGTGCCAGCAGTTTACAGCGGGGAGCCTGGGAGACCCAGTACTTC.

This clonotype has ten or more counts. The chain carries TRBV7-9 and TRBJ2-2, with a tentative D call TRBD2 (7 bases). This CDR3 is 17 amino acids long. V dropped 4 bases and J dropped 4 bases, with 19 bases sitting between them. From germline, CDR1 is SEHNR and CDR2 FQNEAQ (reference sequence). This CDR3 reads CASSYPPRGRGTGELFF. The CDR3 DNA follows: TGTGCCAGCAGCTACCCGCCGCGGGGGCGCGGCACCGGGGAGCTGTTTTTT.

This clonotype was found many times. This chain connects TRBV20-1 to TRBJ2-4; 8 bases fit TRBD2. V gave up 6 bases and J gave up 5 bases; unmatched junction bases: 12. The germline V gene has CDR1 DFQATT and CDR2 SNEGSKA (reference sequence). The CDR3 sequence is 15 residues long. The CDR3 reads CSAKRLALKQNIQYF. The DNA for the CDR3 is TGCAGTGCCAAGCGACTAGCGCTCAAACAAAACATTCAGTACTTC.

Many counts were recorded for this clonotype. The chain is built from TRBV2 and TRBJ2-2; 11 bases map to TRBD2. Trimming took 9 bases from V and 4 from J; bases not matched to a gene: 13. The CDR3 contains 17 residues. Germline V lookup: CDR1 SNHLY, CDR2 FYNNEI. The CDR3 here is CARGPTSGEPGTGELFF. The CDR3 coding sequence is TGTGCCAGGGGACCGACTAGCGGGGAGCCGGGCACCGGGGAGCTGTTTTTT.

A note on this clonotype: A single base separates this from a much larger clone, so it may be a read error. V usage is TRBV5-1 and J usage is TRBJ1-1; D not resolved. The length of the CDR3 is 13 residues. Germline values: CDR1 SGHRS, CDR2 YFSETQ. CDR3 sequence (DNA): TGCGCCGGCAGAGCGGACTCGAACACTGAAGCTTTCTTT. Protein: CAGRADSNTEAFF.

Many counts were recorded for this clonotype. The gene calls are TRBV20-1 and TRBJ2-5; tentatively, D is TRBD2 (5 bases). Per germline, CDR1 DFQATT and CDR2 SNEGSKA (reference sequence). With 2 bases removed from V and 5 bases from J, the gap between germline ends came to 9 bases. The CDR3 extends over 12 amino acids. CDR3 residues: CSARRLAETQYF. CDR3 DNA: TGCAGTGCTAGAAGGCTAGCTGAGACCCAGTACTTC.